The 25 T cell receptor beta chains reported below all come from one sample, sequenced in a study of human T cells and chemical hapten exposure. Time point: healthy volunteer bleed at 2 weeks. Total RNA was isolated from unfractionated whole blood. TCRdb reanalysed the RACE reads using MiXCR and keeps one entry per CDR3 protein. Of over 85,000 distinct CDR3 sequences listed, around 9% are singletons. The sequenced material came from whole blood. The origin of the receptors is a female donor in good health. Some clones in this sample may be carry-over from other donors' samples.

The chain uses TRBV30 and TRBJ1-1, with 8 bases matching TRBD1. J lost 4 bases, V lost 3 bases, and 13 bases had no gene match. In germline, CDR1 is GTSNPN, CDR2 SVGIG (reference sequence). This CDR3 has 16 residues. As DNA, the CDR3 is TGTGCCTGGAGCCTTCTGGGACAGGTCGGGAGCACTGAAGCTTTCTTT. Translating it yields CAWSLLGQVGSTEAFF.

CDR3 DNA sequence: TGCAGTGCTAGAGATTCGGCTAGCGGGAATTTTTACAATGAGCAGTTCTTC. Translation: CSARDSASGNFYNEQFF. This chain uses TRBV20-1 with TRBJ2-1; 9 bases align to TRBD2. Unmatched junction bases numbered 10, after V lost 0 bases and J lost 4 bases. The length of the CDR3 is 17 residues. CDR1 and CDR2 (germline): DFQATT, SNEGSKA (reference sequence).

This clonotype was seen repeatedly, ten times or more. This chain joins TRBV20-1 and TRBJ1-1; weak D call: TRBD1 (5 bases). CDR1 is DFQATT and CDR2 is SNEGSKA in the germline V gene (reference sequence). Trimming removed 2 bases from V and 3 bases from J, with 10 bases in between. The CDR3 contains 13 residues. The CDR3 nucleotides read TGCAGTGCTAGATCCACGGGGGACACTGAAGCTTTCTTT. Its protein is CSARSTGDTEAFF.

The chain uses TRBV5-1 and TRBJ1-5, with 7 bases fitting TRBD1. The CDR3 consists of 14 residues. V dropped 5 bases and J dropped 3; count of bases not matched to a gene: 5. Germline CDR1 SGHRS, CDR2 YFSETQ. The CDR3 spells CASRAGTDNQPQHF. In nucleotides, the CDR3 is TGCGCCAGCAGAGCCGGGACAGACAATCAGCCCCAGCATTTT.

This clonotype was counted only a few times. This rearrangement joins TRBV28 to TRBJ2-2; D may be TRBD1 (5 bases). V was shortened by 2 bases and J by 3 bases, with 16 bases between the two germline ends. This CDR3 is built from 17 residues. Germline V gene data show CDR1 as MDHEN and CDR2 as SYDVKM. The chain's CDR3 is CASSLRNRMVYTGELFF. The DNA for the CDR3 is TGTGCCAGCAGTTTAAGGAACAGGATGGTCTACACCGGGGAGCTGTTTTTT. The whole variable domain, filled in from reference TRBV28 and TRBJ2-2, reads DVKVTQSSRYLVKRTGEKVFLECVQDMDHENMFWYRQDPGLGLRLIYFSYDVKMKEKGDIPEGYSVSREKKERFSLILESASTNQTSMYLCASSLRNRMVYTGELFFGEGSRLTVL.

This clonotype was found a few times. V gene TRBV29-1 combines with J gene TRBJ2-5; the D gene is possibly TRBD1 (6 bases). The CDR3 contains 12 residues. The V end was cut by 6 bases, the J end by 4 bases, with 12 bases between. Germline V gene data show CDR1 as SQVTM and CDR2 as ANQGSEA. As DNA, the CDR3 is TGCAGCGTGTTTACAGGGTCAGAGACCCAGTACTTC. This encodes CSVFTGSETQYF.

The V and J genes are TRBV29-1 and TRBJ1-2, with D uncertain. V lost 4 bases to trimming and J lost 3 bases, with 6 bases between them. The CDR3 covers 11 residues. CDR1 SQVTM and CDR2 ANQGSEA come from the germline V gene. The CDR3 bases are TGCAGCGTTGGAAGGGACTATGGCTACACCTTC. It translates to CSVGRDYGYTF.

V is TRBV29-1 and J is TRBJ2-1, with a possible D match to TRBD1 (7 bases). V was trimmed by 4 bases and J by 1 base, leaving 17 bases between them. From germline, CDR1 is SQVTM and CDR2 ANQGSEA. CDR3 length: 16 amino acids. The CDR3 sequence: CSVVGRGAFSYNEQFF. The CDR3 nucleotides are TGCAGCGTTGTGGGCAGGGGGGCTTTTTCCTACAATGAGCAGTTCTTC.

V and J are TRBV28 and TRBJ2-7; 9 bases match TRBD1. J was trimmed by 5 bases and V by 2 bases; bases with no gene match: 4. Germline-derived CDR1 and CDR2 are MDHEN and SYDVKM. The CDR3 is 14 residues long. This CDR3 is CASSLRDRANEQYF. For the CDR3, the DNA is TGTGCCAGCAGTTTAAGGGACAGGGCCAACGAGCAGTACTTC.

The rearrangement uses TRBV28 and TRBJ2-2; no firm D call. Trimming took off 7 bases at V and 4 bases at J, with 19 bases between the two ends. Per the germline V gene, CDR1 is MDHEN and CDR2 is SYDVKM. The CDR3 is 16 residues long. The CDR3 spells CASTLTVFQSTGELFF. The DNA of the CDR3 is TGTGCCAGCACTCTTACGGTCTTCCAAAGCACCGGGGAGCTGTTTTTT. Full variable domain (outside the CDR3, taken from reference TRBV28 and TRBJ2-2): DVKVTQSSRYLVKRTGEKVFLECVQDMDHENMFWYRQDPGLGLRLIYFSYDVKMKEKGDIPEGYSVSREKKERFSLILESASTNQTSMYLCASTLTVFQSTGELFFGEGSRLTVL.

The gene calls are TRBV20-1 and TRBJ2-6; 11 bases align to TRBD1. Germline V CDR1 and CDR2: DFQATT, SNEGSKA (reference sequence). J lost 1 base, V lost 5 bases, and 4 bases had no gene match. This CDR3 is 16 amino acids long. CDR3 in amino acids: CSAGDRGNSGANVLTF. The CDR3 DNA is TGCAGTGCTGGGGACAGGGGGAATTCTGGGGCCAACGTCCTGACTTTC.

This clonotype was seen only a few times. The chain couples TRBV7-6 to TRBJ2-5; 9 nucleotides match TRBD2. Unmatched junction bases numbered 2, after V lost 5 bases and J lost 1 base. CDR1 SGHVS and CDR2 FNYEAQ come from the germline V gene. There are 14 residues in the CDR3. CDR3 in DNA: TGTGCCAGCAGCCCGACTAGCGGCCAAGAGACCCAGTACTTC. It yields the protein CASSPTSGQETQYF.

This clonotype was counted a few times. The chain couples TRBV28 to TRBJ2-1, with TRBD2 matching 8 bases. The V segment lost 8 bases and the J segment 1 base; nucleotides outside the gene matches: 13. The CDR3 sequence is 17 residues long. The germline CDR1 and CDR2 sequences are MDHEN and SYDVKM. The CDR3 nucleotides read TGTGCCAGCTCCGGTGGAGCGGGAGTACCATCCTACAATGAGCAGTTCTTC. Amino acid sequence: CASSGGAGVPSYNEQFF.

The chain is built from TRBV29-1 and TRBJ1-4, with a possible D match to TRBD1 (5 bases). CDR1 is SQVTM, CDR2 ANQGSEA, per germline. The CDR3 covers 12 residues. The V and J ends lost 6 bases and 7 bases respectively, with 12 bases between them. The CDR3 spells CSVTGLGEKLFF. CDR3 nucleotide sequence: TGCAGCGTGACGGGGCTGGGTGAAAAACTGTTTTTT.

This clonotype appeared many times. This chain joins TRBV5-1 and TRBJ2-1, with TRBD1 matching 9 bases. CDR3 length: 14 residues. V lost 5 bases to trimming and J lost 9 bases; unmatched junction nucleotides: 9. Germline V gene data show CDR1 as SGHRS and CDR2 as YFSETQ. CDR3 region: CASSQQGALSEQFF. Here the CDR3 DNA reads TGCGCCAGCAGTCAACAGGGGGCCCTTAGTGAGCAGTTCTTC.

In its sample, this clonotype was seen many times. The chain links TRBV25-1 to TRBJ1-2; tentative D call: TRBD1 (5 bases). The CDR3 sequence is 15 residues long. Germline CDR1 and CDR2: MGHDK and SYGVNS. The germline V and J ends were trimmed by 5 bases and 2 bases, with 15 bases remaining between them. The CDR3 DNA sequence: TGTGCCAGCAGTTGGGCTAGGGGAAAAAACTATGGCTACACCTTC. Its protein product is CASSWARGKNYGYTF.

Only a few counts were recorded for this clonotype. The rearrangement links TRBV27 to TRBJ2-7; TRBD2 matches 8 bases. Losses at the gene ends were 2 bases for V and 6 bases for J; bases not matched to a gene: 12. The germline gives CDR1 MNHEY, CDR2 SMNVEV (reference sequence). The CDR3 extends over 16 amino acids. The CDR3 loop is CASSLLSGLVSGEQYF. In DNA form, the CDR3 reads TGTGCCAGCAGTTTACTATCGGGACTAGTCTCGGGCGAGCAGTACTTC.

This chain links TRBV5-1 with TRBJ2-4, with D unresolved. This CDR3 has 15 residues. Trimming took off 9 bases at V and 0 bases at J, with 16 bases between the two ends. CDR1 is SGHRS and CDR2 is YFSETQ in the germline V gene. For the CDR3, the DNA is TGCGCCAACGAAGACAAAGGACGAGCCAAAAACATTCAGTACTTC. This sequence encodes CANEDKGRAKNIQYF.

Many counts were recorded for this clonotype. The chain is built from TRBV6-6 and TRBJ1-1, with 9 nucleotides matching TRBD1. Trimming at V came to 5 bases and at J to 6 bases, leaving 10 bases not matched to a gene. Per the germline V gene, CDR1 is MNHNY and CDR2 is SVGAGI (reference sequence). The CDR3 is 15 amino acids. CDR3 nucleotides: TGTGCCAGCAGTGGACAGGGGCGCGGTTCCCCTGAAGCTTTCTTT. It codes for CASSGQGRGSPEAFF.

This clonotype was seen repeatedly, ten times or more. The genes are TRBV20-1 and TRBJ2-3, with D possibly matching TRBD2 (7 bases). In germline, CDR1 is DFQATT, CDR2 SNEGSKA (reference sequence). There are 16 residues in the CDR3. Trimming pared 0 bases from V and 3 bases from J, leaving 16 bases between. Here the CDR3 DNA reads TGCAGTGCTAGAGATCTAGGGGGGGGAGATACAGATACGCAGTATTTT. It translates to CSARDLGGGDTDTQYF.

This clonotype was detected only a few times. The rearrangement uses TRBV4-1 and TRBJ2-2, with TRBD1 identical over 10 bases. CDR1 and CDR2 (germline): MGHRA, YSYEKL. The CDR3 consists of 21 residues. V lost 0 bases to trimming and J lost 3 bases; unmatched junction nucleotides: 16. DNA for the CDR3: TGCGCCAGCAGCCAAGAAGGAGGGACAGGGGTCGCACACCCCTACACCGGGGAGCTGTTTTTT. This encodes CASSQEGGTGVAHPYTGELFF.

This clonotype was observed many times. This chain joins TRBV19 and TRBJ2-7, with a weak D call TRBD1 (5 bases). The CDR3 length is 17 residues. Germline lookup yields CDR1 LNHDA and CDR2 SQIVND (reference sequence). V shed 5 bases and J shed 2 bases, with 22 bases lying between them. CDR3 protein: CASSPHSGQYVPYEQYF. As DNA, the CDR3 is TGTGCCAGTAGTCCTCATTCCGGACAATACGTGCCCTACGAGCAGTACTTC.

This clonotype has a handful of counts. In DNA form, the CDR3 reads TGTGCCAGCTCACCACCGGTGGTCGGGTCTCGTGAGACCCAGTACTTC. Amino acid sequence: CASSPPVVGSRETQYF. This chain connects TRBV18 to TRBJ2-5, with D unclear. Germline V gives CDR1 KGHSH, CDR2 LQKENI. The CDR3 runs to 16 residues. Trimming removed 0 bases from V and 5 bases from J, with 16 bases in between. Complete variable domain (other parts from reference TRBV18 and TRBJ2-5): NAGVMQNPRHLVRRRGQEARLRCSPMKGHSHVYWYRQLPEEGLKFMVYLQKENIIDESGMPKERFSAEFPKEGPSILRIQQVVRGDSAAYFCASSPPVVGSRETQYFGPGTRLLVL.

This clonotype is judged medium-sized (0.01 to 0.1%). V and J are TRBV20-1 and TRBJ2-2; 10 positions agree with TRBD2. The germline gives CDR1 DFQATT, CDR2 SNEGSKA (reference sequence). This CDR3 comprises 15 residues. Trimming took 3 bases from V and 3 from J; bases not matched to a gene: 4. CDR3 sequence: CSARAGTSDTGELFF. In nucleotides, the CDR3 is TGCAGTGCTAGGGCCGGGACTAGCGACACCGGGGAGCTGTTTTTT.

This clonotype was seen many times. The DNA of the CDR3 is TGCAGTGCTAGAGATCCTAGCGGGAACTCCTACGAGCAGTACTTC. It codes for CSARDPSGNSYEQYF. The genes are TRBV20-1 and TRBJ2-7; 9 bases line up with TRBD2. From germline, CDR1 is DFQATT and CDR2 SNEGSKA (reference sequence). This CDR3 has 15 amino acids. The ends lost 0 bases at V and 0 bases at J; junction bases unmatched: 3.